Sequencing of this TCR beta chain was carried out in a study of radiotherapy plus CTLA-4 blockade in lung cancer. The germline gives CDR1 MDHEN, CDR2 SYDVKM. With 5 bases removed from V and 5 bases from J, the gap between germline ends came to 13 bases. This CDR3 has 14 amino acids. Assay: immunoSEQ multiplex PCR; the TCRdb copy retains only in-frame clones and omits some. The top ten clones hold roughly 3.1% of a sample with more than 95,000 clones, roughly 79% of them seen once. The gene calls are TRBV28 and TRBJ2-1; D perhaps matches TRBD2 (5 bases). The source of this sequence is a human donor with non-small cell lung cancer who had a partial response to radiotherapy plus ipilimumab. Some clones in this sample may be carry-over from other donors' samples. The starting material was peripheral blood, obtained from a patient treated with radiotherapy plus ipilimumab. The CDR3: CASSLDGVNNEQFF. The DNA for the CDR3 is TGTGCCAGCAGTCTCGACGGGGTCAACAATGAGCAGTTCTTC.